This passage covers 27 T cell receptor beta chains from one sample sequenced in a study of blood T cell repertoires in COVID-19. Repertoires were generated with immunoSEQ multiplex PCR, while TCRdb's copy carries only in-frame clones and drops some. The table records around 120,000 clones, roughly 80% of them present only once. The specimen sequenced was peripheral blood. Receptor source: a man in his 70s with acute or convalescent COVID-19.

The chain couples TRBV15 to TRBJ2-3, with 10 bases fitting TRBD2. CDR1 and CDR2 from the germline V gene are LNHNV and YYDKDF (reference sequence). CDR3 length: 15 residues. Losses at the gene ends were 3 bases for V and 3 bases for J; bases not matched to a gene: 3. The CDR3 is CATSSILAGTDTQYF. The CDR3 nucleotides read TGTGCCACCAGCAGCATACTAGCGGGAACAGATACGCAGTATTTT.

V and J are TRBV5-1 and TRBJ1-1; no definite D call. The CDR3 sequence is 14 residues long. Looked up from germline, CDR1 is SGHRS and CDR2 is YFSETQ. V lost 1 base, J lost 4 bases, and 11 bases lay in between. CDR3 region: CASSLQVGGTEAFF. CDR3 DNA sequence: TGCGCCAGCAGCTTGCAAGTCGGTGGCACTGAAGCTTTCTTT.

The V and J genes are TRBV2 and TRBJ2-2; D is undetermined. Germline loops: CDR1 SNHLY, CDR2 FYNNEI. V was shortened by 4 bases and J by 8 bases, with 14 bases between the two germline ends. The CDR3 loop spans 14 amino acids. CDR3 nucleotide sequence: TGTGCCAGCAGTGCTCAATGGAGCGAAGGGGAGCTGTTTTTT. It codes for CASSAQWSEGELFF.

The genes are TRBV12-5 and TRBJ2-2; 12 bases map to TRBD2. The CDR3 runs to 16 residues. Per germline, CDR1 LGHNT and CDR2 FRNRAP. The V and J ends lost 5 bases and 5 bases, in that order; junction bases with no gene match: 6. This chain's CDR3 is CASGTGTSGPTGELFF. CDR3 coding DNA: TGTGCTAGTGGTACCGGGACTAGCGGGCCGACCGGGGAGCTGTTTTTT.

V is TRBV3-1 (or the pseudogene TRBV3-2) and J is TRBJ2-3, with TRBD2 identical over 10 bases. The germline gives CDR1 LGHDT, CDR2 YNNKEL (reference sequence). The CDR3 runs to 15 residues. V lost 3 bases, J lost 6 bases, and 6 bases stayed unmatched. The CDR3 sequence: CASSHRAGGRDTQYF. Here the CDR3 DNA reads TGTGCCAGCAGCCACCGAGCGGGGGGGAGGGATACGCAGTATTTT.

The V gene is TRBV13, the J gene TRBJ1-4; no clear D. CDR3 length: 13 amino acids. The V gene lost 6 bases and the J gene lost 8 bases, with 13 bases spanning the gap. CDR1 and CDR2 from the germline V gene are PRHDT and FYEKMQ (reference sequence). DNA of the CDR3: TGTGCCAGCAGGCTGAAGGGAGAGGAAAAACTGTTTTTT. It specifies CASRLKGEEKLFF.

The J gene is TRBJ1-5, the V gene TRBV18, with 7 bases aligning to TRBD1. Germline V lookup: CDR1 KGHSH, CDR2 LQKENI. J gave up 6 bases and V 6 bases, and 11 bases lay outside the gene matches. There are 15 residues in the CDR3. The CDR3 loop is CASSHRGQAGQPQHF. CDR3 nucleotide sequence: TGTGCCAGCTCCCACCGAGGACAGGCCGGTCAGCCCCAGCATTTT. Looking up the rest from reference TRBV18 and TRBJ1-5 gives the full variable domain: NAGVMQNPRHLVRRRGQEARLRCSPMKGHSHVYWYRQLPEEGLKFMVYLQKENIIDESGMPKERFSAEFPKEGPSILRIQQVVRGDSAAYFCASSHRGQAGQPQHFGDGTRLSIL.

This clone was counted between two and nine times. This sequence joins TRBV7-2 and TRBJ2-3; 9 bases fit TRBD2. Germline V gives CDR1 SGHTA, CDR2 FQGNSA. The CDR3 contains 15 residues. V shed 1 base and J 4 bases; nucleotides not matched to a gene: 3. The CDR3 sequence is CASSLVAGVADTQYF. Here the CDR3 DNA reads TGTGCCAGCAGCTTAGTAGCGGGAGTGGCAGATACGCAGTATTTT.

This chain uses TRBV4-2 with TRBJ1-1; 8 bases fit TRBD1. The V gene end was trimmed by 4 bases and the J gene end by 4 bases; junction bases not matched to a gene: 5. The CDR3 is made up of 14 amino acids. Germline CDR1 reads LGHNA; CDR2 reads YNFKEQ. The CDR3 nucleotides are TGTGCCAGCAGCCTGGACAGGGTGAGCACTGAAGCTTTCTTT. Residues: CASSLDRVSTEAFF.

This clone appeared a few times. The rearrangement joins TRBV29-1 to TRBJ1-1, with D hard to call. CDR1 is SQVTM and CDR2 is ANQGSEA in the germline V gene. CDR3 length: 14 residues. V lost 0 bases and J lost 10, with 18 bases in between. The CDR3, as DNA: TGCAGCGTTGAAGAGTTCAGTCAGCGCTCGGGAGCTTTCTTT. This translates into CSVEEFSQRSGAFF.

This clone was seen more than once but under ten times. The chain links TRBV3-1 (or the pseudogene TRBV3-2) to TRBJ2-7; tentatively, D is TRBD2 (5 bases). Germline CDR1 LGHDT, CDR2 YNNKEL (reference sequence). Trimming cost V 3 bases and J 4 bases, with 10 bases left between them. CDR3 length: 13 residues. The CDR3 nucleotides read TGTGCCAGCAGCCACGGGGATTTGTACGAGCAGTACTTC. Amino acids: CASSHGDLYEQYF.

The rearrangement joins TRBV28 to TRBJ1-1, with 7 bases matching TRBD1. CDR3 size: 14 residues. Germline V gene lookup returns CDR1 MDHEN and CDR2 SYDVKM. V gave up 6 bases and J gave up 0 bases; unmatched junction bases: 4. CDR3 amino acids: CASREDRLNTEAFF. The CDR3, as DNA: TGTGCCAGCAGAGAGGACAGGTTGAACACTGAAGCTTTCTTT.

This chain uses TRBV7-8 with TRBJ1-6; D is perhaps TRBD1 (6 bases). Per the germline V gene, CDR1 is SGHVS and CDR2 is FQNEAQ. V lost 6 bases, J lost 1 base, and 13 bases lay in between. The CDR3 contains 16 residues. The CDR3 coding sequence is TGTGCCAGCAGTCCAAACAGGGAATCCTATAATTCACCCCTCCACTTT. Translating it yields CASSPNRESYNSPLHF.

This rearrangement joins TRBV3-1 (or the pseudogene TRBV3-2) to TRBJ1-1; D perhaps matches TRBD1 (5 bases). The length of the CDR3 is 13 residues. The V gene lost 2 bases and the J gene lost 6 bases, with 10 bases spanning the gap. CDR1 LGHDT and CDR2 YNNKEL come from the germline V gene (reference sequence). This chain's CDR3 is CASSQLSGAEAFF. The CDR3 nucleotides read TGTGCCAGCAGCCAACTTTCGGGGGCTGAAGCTTTCTTT.

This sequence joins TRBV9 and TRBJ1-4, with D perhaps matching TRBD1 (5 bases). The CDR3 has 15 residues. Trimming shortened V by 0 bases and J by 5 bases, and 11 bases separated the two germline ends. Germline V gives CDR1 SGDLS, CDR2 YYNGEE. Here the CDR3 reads CASSVGGVENEKLFF. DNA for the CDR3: TGTGCCAGCAGCGTAGGGGGGGTGGAGAATGAAAAACTGTTTTTT. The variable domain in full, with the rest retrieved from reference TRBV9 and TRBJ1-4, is DSGVTQTPKHLITATGQRVTLRCSPRSGDLSVYWYQQSLDQGLQFLIQYYNGEERAKGNILERFSAQQFPDLHSELNLSSLELGDSALYFCASSVGGVENEKLFFGSGTQLSVL.

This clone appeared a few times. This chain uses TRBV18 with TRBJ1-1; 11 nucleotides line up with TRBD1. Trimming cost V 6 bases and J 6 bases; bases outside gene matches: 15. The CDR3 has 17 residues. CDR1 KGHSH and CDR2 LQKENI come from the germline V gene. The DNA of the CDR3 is TGTGCCAGCTCGTATTTGGACAGGGGGCTGATATTGTCTGAAGCTTTCTTT. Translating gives CASSYLDRGLILSEAFF.

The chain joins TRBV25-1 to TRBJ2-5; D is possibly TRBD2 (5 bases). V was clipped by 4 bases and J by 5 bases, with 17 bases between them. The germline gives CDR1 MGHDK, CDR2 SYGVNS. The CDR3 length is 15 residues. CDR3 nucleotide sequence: TGTGCCAGCAGTGGTCAACCGGGAAAACTGGAGACCCAGTACTTC. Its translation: CASSGQPGKLETQYF.

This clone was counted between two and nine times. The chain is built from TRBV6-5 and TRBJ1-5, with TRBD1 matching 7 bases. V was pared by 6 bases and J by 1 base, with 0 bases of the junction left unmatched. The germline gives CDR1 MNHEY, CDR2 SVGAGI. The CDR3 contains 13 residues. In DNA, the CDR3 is TGTGCCAGCAGCAGGGGGAGCAATCAGCCCCAGCATTTT. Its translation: CASSRGSNQPQHF.

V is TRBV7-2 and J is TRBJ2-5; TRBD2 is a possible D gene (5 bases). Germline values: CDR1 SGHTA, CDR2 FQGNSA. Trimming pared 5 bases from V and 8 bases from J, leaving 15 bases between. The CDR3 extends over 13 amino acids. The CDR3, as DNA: TGTGCCAGCAGCCGAGACCTCCGGGAAACCCAGTACTTC. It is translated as CASSRDLRETQYF. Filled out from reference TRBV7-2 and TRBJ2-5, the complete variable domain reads GAGVSQSPSNKVTEKGKDVELRCDPISGHTALYWYRQSLGQGLEFLIYFQGNSAPDKSGLPSDRFSAERTGGSVSTLTIQRTQQEDSAVYLCASSRDLRETQYFGPGTRLLVL.

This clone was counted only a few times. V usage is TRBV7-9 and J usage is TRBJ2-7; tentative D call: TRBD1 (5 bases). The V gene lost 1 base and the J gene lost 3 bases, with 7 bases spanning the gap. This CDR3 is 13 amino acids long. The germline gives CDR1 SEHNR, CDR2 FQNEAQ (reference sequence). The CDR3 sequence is CASSLGGYYEQYF. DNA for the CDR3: TGTGCCAGCAGCTTAGGGGGCTACTACGAGCAGTACTTC.

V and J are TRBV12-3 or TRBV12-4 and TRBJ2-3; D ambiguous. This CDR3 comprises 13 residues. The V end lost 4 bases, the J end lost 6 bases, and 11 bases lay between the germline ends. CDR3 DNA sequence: TGTGCCAGCAGTTGGAACCGGGTGGATACGCAGTATTTT. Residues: CASSWNRVDTQYF.

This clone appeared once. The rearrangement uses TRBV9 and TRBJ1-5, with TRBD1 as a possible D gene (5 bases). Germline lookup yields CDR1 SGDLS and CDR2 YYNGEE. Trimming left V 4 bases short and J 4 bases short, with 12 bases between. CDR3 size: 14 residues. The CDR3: CASSPLDTNQPQHF. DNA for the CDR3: TGTGCCAGCAGCCCCTTGGACACTAATCAGCCCCAGCATTTT. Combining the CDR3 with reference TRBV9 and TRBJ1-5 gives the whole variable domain DSGVTQTPKHLITATGQRVTLRCSPRSGDLSVYWYQQSLDQGLQFLIQYYNGEERAKGNILERFSAQQFPDLHSELNLSSLELGDSALYFCASSPLDTNQPQHFGDGTRLSIL.

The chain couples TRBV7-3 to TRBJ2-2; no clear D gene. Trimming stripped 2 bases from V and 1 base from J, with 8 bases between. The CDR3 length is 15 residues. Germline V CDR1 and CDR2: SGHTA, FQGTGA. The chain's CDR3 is CASSLSPLNTGELFF. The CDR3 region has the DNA TGTGCCAGCAGCTTATCCCCTTTGAACACCGGGGAGCTGTTTTTT.

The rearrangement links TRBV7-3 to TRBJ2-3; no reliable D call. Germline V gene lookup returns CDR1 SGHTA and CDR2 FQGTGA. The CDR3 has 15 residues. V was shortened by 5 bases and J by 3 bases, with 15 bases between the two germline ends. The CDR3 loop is CASSPAAHRTDTQYF. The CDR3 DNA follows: TGTGCCAGCAGCCCTGCGGCGCATAGAACAGATACGCAGTATTTT.

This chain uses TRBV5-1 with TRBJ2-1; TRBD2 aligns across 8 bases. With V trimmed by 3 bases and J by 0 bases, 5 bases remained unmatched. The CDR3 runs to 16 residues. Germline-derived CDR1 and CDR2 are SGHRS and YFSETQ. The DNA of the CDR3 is TGCGCCAGCAGCTGGACTAGCCCTAGCTCCTACAATGAGCAGTTCTTC. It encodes CASSWTSPSSYNEQFF.

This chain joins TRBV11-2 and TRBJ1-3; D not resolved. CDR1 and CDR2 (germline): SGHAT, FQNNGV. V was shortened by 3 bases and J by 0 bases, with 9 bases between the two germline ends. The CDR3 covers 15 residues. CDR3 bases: TGTGCCAGCAGCTTTACAGTCACCTCTGGAAACACCATATATTTT. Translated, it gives CASSFTVTSGNTIYF.

This CDR3 reads CASMESLHRNEQFF. The CDR3 DNA is TGTGCCAGCATGGAGAGTCTACACCGTAATGAGCAGTTCTTC. This chain links TRBV9 with TRBJ2-1; D remains ambiguous. Trimming pared 6 bases from V and 7 bases from J, leaving 17 bases between. The CDR3 is 14 amino acids. Per the germline V gene, CDR1 is SGDLS and CDR2 is YYNGEE.